Following are 19 T cell receptor beta chains from one sample sequenced in a study of T cells in Graves' hyperthyroidism and ophthalmopathy. Regions amplified from RNA transcripts were the TCR beta CDR3 regions. Using the HTBI primer set, a first-round RT-PCR was run on the TCR CDR3. TCRdb reprocessed the multiplex PCR reads with MiXCR, giving one entry per CDR3 protein. Of a few hundred thousand distinct CDR3 sequences listed, 20% to 25% are singletons. The sequencing sample was made of blood. All receptors derive from a man aged 50 to 60 with Graves' hyperthyroidism.

This rearrangement joins TRBV18 to TRBJ2-7; D might be TRBD1 (6 bases). The V end was cut by 3 bases, the J end by 2 bases, with 23 bases between. CDR3 length: 18 amino acids. CDR1 KGHSH and CDR2 LQKENI come from the germline V gene. CDR3 bases: TGTGCCAGCTCACCCATCCCTCCGACAGGATTGTGGGCCTACGAGCAGTACTTC. Translating gives CASSPIPPTGLWAYEQYF.

There are many counts of this clonotype. The gene calls are TRBV2 and TRBJ2-5; possibly TRBD1 for D (5 bases). The CDR3 consists of 14 residues. V was clipped by 6 bases and J by 0 bases, with 11 bases between them. The germline V gene has CDR1 SNHLY and CDR2 FYNNEI. CDR3 sequence reads: CASSETEYQETQYF. In DNA form, the CDR3 reads TGTGCCAGCAGCGAGACAGAGTACCAAGAGACCCAGTACTTC.

This clonotype has a count of ten or more. The V and J genes are TRBV6-2 or TRBV6-3 and TRBJ1-1; D possibly corresponds to TRBD1 (6 bases). Germline CDR1 and CDR2: MNHEY and SVGEGT. The V gene lost 6 bases and the J gene lost 0 bases, with 11 bases spanning the gap. This CDR3 spans 14 amino acids. In DNA, the CDR3 is TGTGCCAGCAGACCGAGGACAGTGAACACTGAAGCTTTCTTT. It yields the protein CASRPRTVNTEAFF.

This clonotype was seen repeatedly, ten times or more. V usage is TRBV20-1 and J usage is TRBJ2-1; D perhaps matches TRBD1 (6 bases). Trimming took off 0 bases at V and 2 bases at J, with 8 bases between the two ends. The CDR3 runs to 14 residues. Looked up from germline, CDR1 is DFQATT and CDR2 is SNEGSKA (reference sequence). This CDR3 is CSAREGGTYNEQFF. The CDR3 nucleotides read TGCAGTGCTAGAGAAGGGGGAACCTACAATGAGCAGTTCTTC.

This clonotype was seen more than once but under ten times. The rearrangement joins TRBV5-5 to TRBJ2-7; D is possibly TRBD2 (5 bases). The germline CDR1 and CDR2 sequences are SGHKS and YYEKEE (reference sequence). V dropped 0 bases and J dropped 0 bases, with 16 bases sitting between them. This CDR3 has 17 amino acids. CDR3 amino acids: CASSLDGAGVYSYEQYF. The CDR3 nucleotides read TGTGCCAGCAGCTTGGATGGCGCCGGGGTTTACTCCTACGAGCAGTACTTC.

This clonotype was counted at least ten times. The V and J genes are TRBV12-3 or TRBV12-4 and TRBJ1-1; D gene uncertain. V was trimmed by 0 bases and J by 7 bases, leaving 9 bases between them. This CDR3 region has 13 residues. The CDR3 reads CASSLAGNGEAFF. CDR3 DNA: TGTGCCAGCAGTTTAGCTGGGAACGGTGAAGCTTTCTTT.

The chain has TRBV19 and TRBJ1-1; D not certain. This CDR3 spans 12 amino acids. CDR1 is LNHDA, CDR2 SQIVND, per germline (reference sequence). Deletions cut 2 bases from V and 4 bases from J, with 5 bases between. The CDR3 bases are TGTGCCAGTAGTATAAGTATCACTGAAGCTTTCTTT. Translating it yields CASSISITEAFF.

The gene calls are TRBV7-2 and TRBJ1-1; D remains ambiguous. This CDR3 has 12 residues. Germline CDR1 is SGHTA and CDR2 is FQGNSA. V shed 7 bases and J shed 7 bases, with 13 bases lying between them. This CDR3 is CASNILQGEAFF. CDR3 bases: TGTGCCAGCAACATTCTGCAAGGTGAAGCTTTCTTT.

This clonotype was seen at least ten times. The chain links TRBV6-1 to TRBJ2-1; 10 bases fit TRBD2. V lost 1 base and J lost 6; bases outside the gene matches: 6. The CDR3 loop spans 16 amino acids. Germline CDR1 is MNHNS and CDR2 is SASEGT. The DNA of the CDR3 is TGTGCCAGCAGTGAAGGGCCTAGCGGGAGATTCAATGAGCAGTTCTTC. Translating it yields CASSEGPSGRFNEQFF.

The V and J genes are TRBV3-1 and TRBJ1-2; 9 bases map to TRBD1. The V gene's germline CDR1 is LGHDT and CDR2 YNNKEL (reference sequence). This CDR3 spans 15 amino acids. The V and J ends lost 4 bases and 4 bases, in that order; junction bases with no gene match: 7. The CDR3 loop is CASSRLGQGGYGYTF. In nucleotides, the CDR3 is TGTGCCAGCAGCCGCCTGGGACAGGGTGGCTATGGCTACACCTTC.

This chain connects TRBV3-1 to TRBJ1-2; 7 nucleotides agree with TRBD1. This CDR3 contains 15 residues. Trimming removed 7 bases from V and 2 bases from J; junction bases left unmatched: 10. Germline CDR1 reads LGHDT; CDR2 reads YNNKEL (reference sequence). CDR3 bases: TGTGCCAGCACAAAAGAAGGGGGCAGGAACTATGGCTACACCTTC. It is translated as CASTKEGGRNYGYTF.

The chain has TRBV11-2 and TRBJ2-7, with no clear D. The V end lost 3 bases, the J end lost 0 bases, and 9 bases lay between the germline ends. This CDR3 is 14 amino acids long. CDR1 and CDR2 (germline): SGHAT, FQNNGV. The CDR3 region is CASSFRIDSYEQYF. CDR3 coding DNA: TGTGCCAGCAGCTTTCGAATCGACTCCTACGAGCAGTACTTC.

The chain has TRBV4-1 and TRBJ2-5; TRBD2 aligns across 8 bases. V shed 3 bases, J shed 3 bases, and the junction held 0 bases outside the gene matches. The CDR3 covers 13 residues. Germline assignment: CDR1 MGHRA and CDR2 YSYEKL. The CDR3 is CASSQREEETQYF. In nucleotides, the CDR3 is TGCGCCAGCAGCCAGCGGGAGGAAGAGACCCAGTACTTC.

This clonotype has a handful of counts. The CDR3 nucleotides are TGTGCCAGCAGCTTGTATAGCGGAAGCTACGAGCAGTACTTC. It encodes CASSLYSGSYEQYF. The chain recombines TRBV5-6 with TRBJ2-7; tentatively, D is TRBD2 (6 bases). With 1 base removed from V and 3 bases from J, the gap between germline ends came to 11 bases. The CDR3 contains 14 residues. Per the germline V gene, CDR1 is SGHDT and CDR2 is YYEEEE.

The chain has TRBV28 and TRBJ1-1; D is ambiguous. The CDR3 extends over 12 amino acids. V was clipped by 2 bases and J by 7 bases, with 8 bases between them. Germline V gene data show CDR1 as MDHEN and CDR2 as SYDVKM. Written as DNA, the CDR3 is TGTGCCAGCAGTTTAATTACACGTGAAGCTTTCTTT. This translates into CASSLITREAFF. Supplemented by reference TRBV28 and TRBJ1-1, the full variable domain reads DVKVTQSSRYLVKRTGEKVFLECVQDMDHENMFWYRQDPGLGLRLIYFSYDVKMKEKGDIPEGYSVSREKKERFSLILESASTNQTSMYLCASSLITREAFFGQGTRLTVV.

A remark on this clonotype: Compared with germline, one end of the junction differs, possibly owing to a read error. V is TRBV6-2 or TRBV6-3 and J is TRBJ1-3; no definite D call. The CDR3 consists of 13 residues. Germline loops: CDR1 MNHEY, CDR2 SVGEGT. The CDR3 region has the DNA TGTGCCAGCAAGCGGAGCTCTGGAAACACCACATATTTT. Translated, it gives CASKRSSGNTTYF.

This rearrangement joins TRBV19 to TRBJ1-5, with D possibly being TRBD1 (6 bases). The length of the CDR3 is 14 residues. Trimming removed 6 bases from V and 3 bases from J, with 12 bases in between. In germline, CDR1 is LNHDA, CDR2 SQIVND (reference sequence). The CDR3 here is CASSWGHLNQPQHF. The CDR3 DNA is TGTGCCAGTAGCTGGGGACATCTCAATCAGCCCCAGCATTTT.

V is TRBV14 and J is TRBJ1-2; maybe TRBD1 (5 bases). V was shortened by 5 bases and J by 8 bases, with 12 bases between the two germline ends. The length of the CDR3 is 12 residues. Germline V CDR1 and CDR2: SGHDN, FVKESK. The chain's CDR3 is CASSLEGRGYTF. The CDR3 bases are TGTGCCAGCAGCTTAGAGGGGCGGGGCTACACCTTC. Full variable domain (rest looked up from reference TRBV14 and TRBJ1-2): EAGVTQFPSHSVIEKGQTVTLRCDPISGHDNLYWYRRVMGKEIKFLLHFVKESKQDESGMPNNRFLAERTGGTYSTLKVQPAELEDSGVYFCASSLEGRGYTFGSGTRLTVV.

There are many counts of this clonotype. The chain uses TRBV5-1 and TRBJ2-7, with TRBD2 matching 12 bases. Germline V gives CDR1 SGHRS, CDR2 YFSETQ. The CDR3 runs 15 residues. Trimming cost V 3 bases and J 2 bases; bases outside gene matches: 3. CDR3 DNA sequence: TGCGCCAGCAGCTACCGGACTAGCGGGACCTACGAGCAGTACTTC. Translation: CASSYRTSGTYEQYF.